This TCR beta chain came from a study of post-analysis software for immune sequencing data. The wider study: The disease courses spanned relapsing-remitting, secondary progressive and progressive-relapsing forms of multiple sclerosis.

This clonotype was recorded a few times. Its antigen is unknown. The library was made from cDNA and included unique molecular identifiers. Some 500,000 cDNA molecules were obtained from around 1 to 10 million T cells. TCRdb re-called the PCR reads with MiXCR, one entry per CDR3 protein. Of roughly 670,000 distinct CDR3 sequences listed, approximately 59% are singletons. Per germline, CDR1 SQVTM and CDR2 ANQGSEA. The CDR3 totals 14 residues. With 6 bases removed from V and 3 bases from J, the gap between germline ends came to 17 bases. Study results and limitations: Strong co-clustering by F measure was evident for samples that had been prepared in the same batch. Compared against controls, patients with multiple sclerosis displayed significantly lower normalized Chao1 diversity. With TRBV5-6, TRBV5-1 and TRBV20-1 included, several TRBV segments were more frequent in patients than in controls.

This clonotype was obtained from a girl aged 2 to 10 with multiple sclerosis. The rearrangement joins TRBV29-1 to TRBJ1-2; D is undetermined. Sequencing was done on a sample of blood. The CDR3 nucleotides are TGCAGCGTCATACCGGGAATATCGGACTATGGCTACACCTTC. Encoded protein: CSVIPGISDYGYTF.